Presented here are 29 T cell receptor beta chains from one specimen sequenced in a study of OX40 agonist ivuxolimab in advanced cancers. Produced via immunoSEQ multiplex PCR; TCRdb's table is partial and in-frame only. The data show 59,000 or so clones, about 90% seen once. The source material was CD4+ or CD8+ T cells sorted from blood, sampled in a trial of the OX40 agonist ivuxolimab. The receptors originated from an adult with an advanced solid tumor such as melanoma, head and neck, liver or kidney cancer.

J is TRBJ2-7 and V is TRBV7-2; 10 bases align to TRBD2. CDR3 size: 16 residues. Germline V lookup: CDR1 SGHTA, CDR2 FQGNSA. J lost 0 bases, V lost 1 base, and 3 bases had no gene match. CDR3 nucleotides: TGTGCCAGCAGCTTAGATAGCGGGGGGAGCTCCTACGAGCAGTACTTC. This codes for CASSLDSGGSSYEQYF.

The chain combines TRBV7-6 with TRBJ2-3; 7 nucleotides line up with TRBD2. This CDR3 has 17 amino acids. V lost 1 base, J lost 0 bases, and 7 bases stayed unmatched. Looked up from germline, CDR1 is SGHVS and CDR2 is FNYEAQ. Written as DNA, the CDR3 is TGTGCCAGCAGCTTAGTTCTGGGCGGGGGAAGCACAGATACGCAGTATTTT. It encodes CASSLVLGGGSTDTQYF.

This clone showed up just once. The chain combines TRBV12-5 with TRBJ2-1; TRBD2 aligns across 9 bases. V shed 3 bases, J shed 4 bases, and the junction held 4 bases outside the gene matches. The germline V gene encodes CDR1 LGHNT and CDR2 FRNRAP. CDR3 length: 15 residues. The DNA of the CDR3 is TGTGCTAGTGGTTTAGGGACTAGCCAGTACAATGAGCAGTTCTTC. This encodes CASGLGTSQYNEQFF. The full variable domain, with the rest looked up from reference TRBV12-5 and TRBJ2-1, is DARVTQTPRHKVTEMGQEVTMRCQPILGHNTVFWYRQTMMQGLELLAYFRNRAPLDDSGMPKDRFSAEMPDATLATLKIQPSEPRDSAVYFCASGLGTSQYNEQFFGPGTRLTVL.

The CDR3 sequence is CASSLIRDRMVEKLFF. CDR3 sequence (DNA): TGTGCCAGCAGCTTAATCCGGGACAGGATGGTTGAAAAACTGTTTTTT. The rearrangement links TRBV5-6 to TRBJ1-4, with 8 bases fitting TRBD1. The CDR3 consists of 16 residues. V dropped 2 bases and J dropped 7; count of bases not matched to a gene: 10. The germline gives CDR1 SGHDT, CDR2 YYEEEE.

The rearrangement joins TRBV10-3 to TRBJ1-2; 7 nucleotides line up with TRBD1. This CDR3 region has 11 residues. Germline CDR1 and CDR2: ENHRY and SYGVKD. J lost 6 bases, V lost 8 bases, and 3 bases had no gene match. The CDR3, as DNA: TGTGCCATCGATCAGGGGGATGGCTACACCTTC. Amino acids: CAIDQGDGYTF.

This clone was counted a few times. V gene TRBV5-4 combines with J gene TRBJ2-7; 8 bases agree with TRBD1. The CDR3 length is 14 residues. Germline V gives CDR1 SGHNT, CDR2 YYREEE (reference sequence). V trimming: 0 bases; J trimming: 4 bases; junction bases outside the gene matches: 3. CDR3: CASSLGQGLYEQYF. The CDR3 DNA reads TGTGCCAGCAGCTTGGGACAGGGGTTGTACGAGCAGTACTTC.

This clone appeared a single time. This CDR3 reads CASSSPEGPETQYF. CDR3 coding DNA: TGTGCCAGCAGCTCCCCAGAGGGGCCCGAGACCCAGTACTTC. This chain links TRBV2 with TRBJ2-5; either TRBD1 or TRBD2 may supply D (5 bases each). The CDR3 has 14 amino acids. Germline V gene sequence: CDR1 SNHLY, CDR2 FYNNEI. V lost 6 bases and J 5 bases, leaving 16 bases between the germline ends.

CDR3 sequence reads: CAGYRSSSYNSPLHF. The CDR3 region has the DNA TGTGCCGGCTACAGGTCGAGCTCCTATAATTCACCCCTCCACTTT. J is TRBJ1-6 and V is TRBV30; TRBD1 might be the D (5 bases). This CDR3 region has 15 residues. The ends were cut back, 8 bases at V and 0 bases at J, with 14 bases in the middle. The germline gives CDR1 GTSNPN, CDR2 SVGIG (reference sequence). The full variable domain, its missing parts supplied by reference TRBV30 and TRBJ1-6, is SQTIHQWPATLVQPVGSPLSLECTVEGTSNPNLYWYRQAAGRGLQLLFYSVGIGQISSEVPQNLSASRPQDRQFILSSKKLLLSDSGFYLCAGYRSSSYNSPLHFGNGTRLTVT.

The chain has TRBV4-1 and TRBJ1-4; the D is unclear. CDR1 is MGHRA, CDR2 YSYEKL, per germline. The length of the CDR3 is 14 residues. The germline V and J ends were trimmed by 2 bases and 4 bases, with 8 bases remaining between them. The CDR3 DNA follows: TGCGCCAGCAGCCAAATTGGTCTTAATGAAAAACTGTTTTTT. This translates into CASSQIGLNEKLFF.

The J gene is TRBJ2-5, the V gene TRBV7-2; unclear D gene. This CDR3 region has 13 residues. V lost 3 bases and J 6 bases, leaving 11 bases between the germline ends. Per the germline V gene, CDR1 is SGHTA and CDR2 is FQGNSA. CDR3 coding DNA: TGTGCCAGCAGCTTGGGGTTTAGAAAGACCCAGTACTTC. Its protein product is CASSLGFRKTQYF. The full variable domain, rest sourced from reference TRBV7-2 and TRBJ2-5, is GAGVSQSPSNKVTEKGKDVELRCDPISGHTALYWYRQSLGQGLEFLIYFQGNSAPDKSGLPSDRFSAERTGGSVSTLTIQRTQQEDSAVYLCASSLGFRKTQYFGPGTRLLVL.

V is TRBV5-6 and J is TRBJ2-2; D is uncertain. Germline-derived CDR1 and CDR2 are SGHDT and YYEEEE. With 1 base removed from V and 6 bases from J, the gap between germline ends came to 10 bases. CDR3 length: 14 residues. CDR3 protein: CASSLISRAGELFF. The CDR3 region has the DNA TGTGCCAGCAGCTTGATCTCCCGGGCCGGGGAGCTGTTTTTT.

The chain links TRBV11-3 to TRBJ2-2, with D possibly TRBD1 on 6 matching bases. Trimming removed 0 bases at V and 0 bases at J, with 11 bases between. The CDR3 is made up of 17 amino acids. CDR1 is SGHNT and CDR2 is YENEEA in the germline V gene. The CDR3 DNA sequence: TGTGCCAGCAGCTTAGAATCTTGGACAGCGAACACCGGGGAGCTGTTTTTT. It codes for CASSLESWTANTGELFF.

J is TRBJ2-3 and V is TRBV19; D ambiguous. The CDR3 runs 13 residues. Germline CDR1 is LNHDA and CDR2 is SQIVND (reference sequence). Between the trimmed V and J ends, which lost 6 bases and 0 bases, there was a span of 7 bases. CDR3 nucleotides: TGTGCCAGTAGCCCGAGTAGCACAGATACGCAGTATTTT. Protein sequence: CASSPSSTDTQYF.

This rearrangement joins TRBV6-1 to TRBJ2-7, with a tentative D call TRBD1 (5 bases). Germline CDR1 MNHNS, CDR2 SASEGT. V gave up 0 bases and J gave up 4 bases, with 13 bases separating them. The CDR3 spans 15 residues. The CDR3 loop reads CASSEAFQGGYEQYF. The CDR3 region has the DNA TGTGCCAGCAGTGAAGCGTTTCAGGGCGGATACGAGCAGTACTTC.

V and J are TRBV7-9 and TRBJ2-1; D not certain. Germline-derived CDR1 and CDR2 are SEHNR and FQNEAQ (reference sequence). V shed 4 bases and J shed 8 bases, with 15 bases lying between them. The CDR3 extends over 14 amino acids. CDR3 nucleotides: TGTGCCAGCAGCTCCAGACTGGTTGGGGATGAGCAGTTCTTC. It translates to CASSSRLVGDEQFF. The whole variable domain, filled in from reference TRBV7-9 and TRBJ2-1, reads DTGVSQNPRHKITKRGQNVTFRCDPISEHNRLYWYRQTLGQGPEFLTYFQNEAQLEKSRLLSDRFSAERPKGSFSTLEIQRTEQGDSAMYLCASSSRLVGDEQFFGPGTRLTVL.

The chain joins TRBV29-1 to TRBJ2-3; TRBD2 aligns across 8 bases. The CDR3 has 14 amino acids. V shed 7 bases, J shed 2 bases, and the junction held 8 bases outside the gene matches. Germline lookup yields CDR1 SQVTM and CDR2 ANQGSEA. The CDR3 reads CSASRGEVTDTQYF. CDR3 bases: TGCAGCGCCTCGCGGGGGGAGGTCACAGATACGCAGTATTTT.

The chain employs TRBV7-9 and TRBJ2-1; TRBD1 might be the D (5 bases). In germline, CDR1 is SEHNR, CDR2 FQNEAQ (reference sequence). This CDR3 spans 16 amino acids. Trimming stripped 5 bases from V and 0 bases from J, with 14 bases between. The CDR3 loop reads CASSRRQSLSYNEQFF. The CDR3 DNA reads TGTGCCAGCAGCAGAAGACAGAGCCTCTCCTACAATGAGCAGTTCTTC.

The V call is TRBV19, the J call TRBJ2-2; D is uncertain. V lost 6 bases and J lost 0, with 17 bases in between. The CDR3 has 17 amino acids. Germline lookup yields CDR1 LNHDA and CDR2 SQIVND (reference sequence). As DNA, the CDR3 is TGTGCCAGTAGAAATACTGCCGGACGGTCGAACACCGGGGAGCTGTTTTTT. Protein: CASRNTAGRSNTGELFF. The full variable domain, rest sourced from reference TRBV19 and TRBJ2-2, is DGGITQSPKYLFRKEGQNVTLSCEQNLNHDAMYWYRQDPGQGLRLIYYSQIVNDFQKGDIAEGYSVSREKKESFPLTVTSAQKNPTAFYLCASRNTAGRSNTGELFFGEGSRLTVL.

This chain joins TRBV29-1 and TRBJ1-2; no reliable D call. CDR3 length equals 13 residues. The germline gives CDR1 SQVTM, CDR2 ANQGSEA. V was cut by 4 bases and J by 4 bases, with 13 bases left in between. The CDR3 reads CSVARAGSYGYTF. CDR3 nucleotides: TGCAGCGTTGCCCGGGCCGGCTCCTATGGCTACACCTTC.

The CDR3 is CASSVGGQFLSGNTIYF. In DNA form, the CDR3 reads TGTGCCAGCAGCGTAGGGGGGCAGTTCCTCTCTGGAAACACCATATATTTT. The chain carries TRBV9 and TRBJ1-3; the D gene is possibly TRBD1 (6 bases). CDR3 size: 17 residues. CDR1 and CDR2 from the germline V gene are SGDLS and YYNGEE. The V end lost 0 bases, the J end lost 0 bases, and 13 bases lay between the germline ends.

The CDR3 nucleotides read TGTGCTAGTGGTTTGTTCCCAATGGCAGGGGGCTCTGGGGCCAACGTCCTGACTTTC. It yields the protein CASGLFPMAGGSGANVLTF. The rearrangement links TRBV12-5 to TRBJ2-6; TRBD1 agrees at 7 bases. CDR3 length: 19 residues. V lost 2 bases and J lost 0; bases outside the gene matches: 10. Germline CDR1 LGHNT, CDR2 FRNRAP. Full variable domain (rest looked up from reference TRBV12-5 and TRBJ2-6): DARVTQTPRHKVTEMGQEVTMRCQPILGHNTVFWYRQTMMQGLELLAYFRNRAPLDDSGMPKDRFSAEMPDATLATLKIQPSEPRDSAVYFCASGLFPMAGGSGANVLTFGAGSRLTVL.

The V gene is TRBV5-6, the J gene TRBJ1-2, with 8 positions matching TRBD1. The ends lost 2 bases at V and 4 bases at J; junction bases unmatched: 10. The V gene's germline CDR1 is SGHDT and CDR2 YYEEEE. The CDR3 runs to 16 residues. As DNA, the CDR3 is TGTGCCAGCAGCTTAGGAGACAGGGGTTCCGGCTATGGCTACACCTTC. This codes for CASSLGDRGSGYGYTF. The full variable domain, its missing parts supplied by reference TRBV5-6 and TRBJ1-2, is DAGVTQSPTHLIKTRGQQVTLRCSPKSGHDTVSWYQQALGQGPQFIFQYYEEEERQRGNFPDRFSGHQFPNYSSELNVNALLLGDSALYLCASSLGDRGSGYGYTFGSGTRLTVV.

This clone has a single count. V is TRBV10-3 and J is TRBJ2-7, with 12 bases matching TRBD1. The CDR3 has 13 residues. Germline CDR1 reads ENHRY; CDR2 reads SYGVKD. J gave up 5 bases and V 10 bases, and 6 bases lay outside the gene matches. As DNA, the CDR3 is TGTGCCACCCGGGACAGGGGGCCCGACGAGCAGTACTTC. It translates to CATRDRGPDEQYF.

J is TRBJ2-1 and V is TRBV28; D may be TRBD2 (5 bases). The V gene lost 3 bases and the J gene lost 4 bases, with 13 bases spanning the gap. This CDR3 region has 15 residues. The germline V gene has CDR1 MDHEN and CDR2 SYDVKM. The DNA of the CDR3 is TGTGCCAGCAGTTTGGCCCAGCGGCCTTACAATGAGCAGTTCTTC. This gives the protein CASSLAQRPYNEQFF.

CDR3: CASSRGGGRGDTQYF. The CDR3 region has the DNA TGTGCCAGCAGCCGCGGCGGGGGGCGAGGGGATACGCAGTATTTT. The chain employs TRBV28 and TRBJ2-3; 8 nucleotides match TRBD2. The germline CDR1 and CDR2 sequences are MDHEN and SYDVKM. Trimming at V came to 6 bases and at J to 6 bases, leaving 11 bases not matched to a gene. This CDR3 has 15 amino acids.

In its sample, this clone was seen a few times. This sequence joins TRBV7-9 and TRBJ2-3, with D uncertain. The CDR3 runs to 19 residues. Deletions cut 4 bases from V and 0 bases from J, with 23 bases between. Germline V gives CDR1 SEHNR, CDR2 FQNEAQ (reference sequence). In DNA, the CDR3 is TGTGCCAGCAGCTCCCGGTGGGCATCCCGGGTGTCTAGCACAGATACGCAGTATTTT. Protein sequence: CASSSRWASRVSSTDTQYF.

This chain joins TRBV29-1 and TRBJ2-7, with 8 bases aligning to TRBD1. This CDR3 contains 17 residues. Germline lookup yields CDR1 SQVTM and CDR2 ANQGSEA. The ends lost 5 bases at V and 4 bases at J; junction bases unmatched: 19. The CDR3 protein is CSVIDWLRTGRIYEQYF. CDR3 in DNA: TGCAGCGTTATTGACTGGCTTAGGACAGGGAGAATTTACGAGCAGTACTTC.

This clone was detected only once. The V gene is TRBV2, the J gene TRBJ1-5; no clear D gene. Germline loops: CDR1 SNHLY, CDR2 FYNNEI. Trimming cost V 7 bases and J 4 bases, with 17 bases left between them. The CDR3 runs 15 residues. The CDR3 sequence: CASNRIEAGNQPQHF. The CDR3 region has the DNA TGTGCCAGCAATAGGATTGAGGCAGGTAATCAGCCCCAGCATTTT.

CDR3 in DNA: TGCGCCAGCAGCCAAGATAAGGTGTTTAACTATGGCTACACCTTC. As protein: CASSQDKVFNYGYTF. This chain uses TRBV4-3 with TRBJ1-2, with D unclear. Germline V gene data show CDR1 as LGHNA and CDR2 as YSLEER. V shed 0 bases and J shed 1 base, with 9 bases lying between them. This CDR3 is 15 amino acids long.